These 9 T cell receptor beta chains came from one sample sequenced in a study of shared clonotypes between healthy human individuals. Produced via immunoSEQ multiplex PCR; TCRdb's table is partial and in-frame only. Altogether about 2 million clones are present, 90% to 95% being singletons, with the ten largest covering under 0.15%. Sequencing used naive CD4+ T cells sorted from blood. Stated subset: CD45RA+ positively selected. The receptors were sampled from a man aged 18 to 30 in good health.

This chain connects TRBV7-2 to TRBJ1-2; unclear D gene. CDR3 length equals 11 residues. V was trimmed by 5 bases and J by 5 bases, leaving 6 bases between them. Germline CDR1 is SGHTA and CDR2 is FQGNSA. The CDR3 nucleotides are TGTGCCAGCAGCCCTTCATATGGCTACACCTTC. Amino acid sequence: CASSPSYGYTF.

This clone was seen once. The identical CDR3 is also encoded by other nucleotide sequences in the sample. The chain recombines TRBV5-1 with TRBJ2-2; D may be TRBD2 (6 bases). The germline V gene encodes CDR1 SGHRS and CDR2 YFSETQ. CDR3 length: 16 residues. The V gene lost 0 bases and the J gene lost 1 base, with 10 bases spanning the gap. CDR3 DNA: TGCGCCAGCAGCTTGGAGGGAGGCCGGAACACCGGGGAGCTGTTTTTT. Its translation: CASSLEGGRNTGELFF. Using reference TRBV5-1 and TRBJ2-2 for the parts outside the CDR3, the full variable domain is KAGVTQTPRYLIKTRGQQVTLSCSPISGHRSVSWYQQTPGQGLQFLFEYFSETQRNKGNFPGRFSGRQFSNSRSEMNVSTLELGDSALYLCASSLEGGRNTGELFFGEGSRLTVL.

This clone was found once. The genes are TRBV30 and TRBJ1-2, with 8 positions matching TRBD1. The trim removed 4 bases at V and 8 bases at J, leaving 15 bases unmatched. The germline V gene encodes CDR1 GTSNPN and CDR2 SVGIG (reference sequence). The CDR3 extends over 15 amino acids. CDR3 sequence: CAWTHRDRQQWGYTF. As DNA, the CDR3 is TGTGCCTGGACCCACCGGGACAGGCAGCAATGGGGCTACACCTTC.

The chain carries TRBV18 and TRBJ2-1; D not certain. The CDR3 contains 14 residues. CDR1 is KGHSH and CDR2 is LQKENI in the germline V gene. Trimming removed 0 bases at V and 4 bases at J, with 7 bases between. Written as DNA, the CDR3 is TGTGCCAGCTCACCACCGTCCCTTTACAATGAGCAGTTCTTC. Translation: CASSPPSLYNEQFF.

The V call is TRBV6-6, the J call TRBJ2-7; D possibly corresponds to TRBD2 (6 bases). Germline CDR1 is MNHNY and CDR2 is SVGAGI (reference sequence). V was cut by 2 bases and J by 4 bases, with 12 bases left in between. This CDR3 has 14 amino acids. The CDR3 nucleotides are TGTGCCAGCAGTTACGGAGGGCGTGAATACGAGCAGTACTTC. Translation: CASSYGGREYEQYF.

With regard to this clone: In the same sample, other DNA sequences code for this CDR3. V gene TRBV29-1 combines with J gene TRBJ1-1; tentatively, D is TRBD1 (5 bases). CDR3 length: 13 residues. The V gene's germline CDR1 is SQVTM and CDR2 ANQGSEA. Trimming removed 2 bases at V and 0 bases at J, with 7 bases between. The CDR3 is CSVERGMNTEAFF. CDR3 DNA: TGCAGCGTTGAACGGGGCATGAACACTGAAGCTTTCTTT. The complete variable domain, with remaining parts taken from reference TRBV29-1 and TRBJ1-1, reads SAVISQKPSRDICQRGTSLTIQCQVDSQVTMMFWYRQQPGQSLTLIATANQGSEATYESGFVIDKFPISRPNLTFSTLTVSNMSPEDSSIYLCSVERGMNTEAFFGQGTRLTVV.

This clone came up once. This chain connects TRBV19 to TRBJ2-5; possibly TRBD2 for D (6 bases). Germline CDR1 is LNHDA and CDR2 is SQIVND (reference sequence). The CDR3 is made up of 16 amino acids. V was cut by 1 base and J by 4 bases, with 16 bases left in between. For the CDR3, the DNA is TGTGCCAGTAGTATAGCTGGGACTCCCTCTCCAGAGACCCAGTACTTC. This encodes CASSIAGTPSPETQYF.

Comments on this clone: The sample carries other DNA sequences with the same CDR3. The gene calls are TRBV2 and TRBJ1-2, with 7 bases lining up with TRBD1. The CDR3 runs 13 residues. V shed 9 bases, J shed 0 bases, and the junction held 4 bases outside the gene matches. Germline values: CDR1 SNHLY, CDR2 FYNNEI. CDR3 loop: CASRDSSNYGYTF. CDR3 nucleotide sequence: TGTGCCAGTCGGGACAGCTCTAACTATGGCTACACCTTC.

This clone was picked up a small number of times. The CDR3 reads CAISESFSNQPQHF. The CDR3 coding sequence is TGTGCCATCAGTGAGTCCTTTAGCAATCAGCCCCAGCATTTT. The chain is built from TRBV10-3 and TRBJ1-5, with D unclear. From germline, CDR1 is ENHRY and CDR2 SYGVKD. With 0 bases removed from V and 0 bases from J, the gap between germline ends came to 3 bases. The CDR3 has 14 amino acids.